The 11 T cell receptor beta chains given below trace back to one sample, sequenced in a study of control samples from healthy donors and cancer patients. Sequenced by immunoSEQ multiplex PCR; TCRdb stores in-frame clones only, minus some. The data show 55,000 to 75,000 clones, more than 70% seen once. Sequences were obtained from PBMCs. These receptors originate from a woman between 50 and 59 years old with head and neck cancer.

CDR3 bases: TGCAGCGTTGCCTTGTTGCACACACAAGAGACCCAGTACTTC. The encoded protein is CSVALLHTQETQYF. This chain links TRBV29-1 with TRBJ2-5; D gene uncertain. Between the trimmed V and J ends, which lost 4 bases and 2 bases, there was a span of 14 bases. The germline gives CDR1 SQVTM, CDR2 ANQGSEA. The CDR3 runs to 14 residues. Full variable domain (missing parts from reference TRBV29-1 and TRBJ2-5): SAVISQKPSRDICQRGTSLTIQCQVDSQVTMMFWYRQQPGQSLTLIATANQGSEATYESGFVIDKFPISRPNLTFSTLTVSNMSPEDSSIYLCSVALLHTQETQYFGPGTRLLVL.

The rearrangement joins TRBV5-4 to TRBJ2-7; 12 bases line up with TRBD1. The length of the CDR3 is 15 residues. The germline V gene has CDR1 SGHNT and CDR2 YYREEE (reference sequence). V lost 3 bases and J lost 6; bases outside the gene matches: 7. For the CDR3, the DNA is TGTGCCAGCAGCTCCTCCGGGACAGGGGGCCGCGAGCAGTACTTC. Translation gives CASSSSGTGGREQYF.

There are a few counts of this clone. The V and J genes are TRBV4-1 and TRBJ2-3, with 7 bases identical to TRBD1. Germline V gene lookup returns CDR1 MGHRA and CDR2 YSYEKL. The V and J ends lost 4 bases and 3 bases, in that order; junction bases with no gene match: 10. The CDR3 is 16 amino acids. The CDR3 DNA is TGCGCCAGCAGCCGACCCGACAGGGTTGGAACAGATACGCAGTATTTT. It is translated as CASSRPDRVGTDTQYF.

The chain couples TRBV12-5 to TRBJ2-2; D perhaps matches TRBD1 (6 bases). Germline V lookup: CDR1 LGHNT, CDR2 FRNRAP. The CDR3 runs to 16 residues. Deletions cut 0 bases from V and 6 bases from J, with 14 bases between. The CDR3 DNA is TGTGCTAGTGGTTTGGTCCATGGACAGTCGGCCGGGGAGCTGTTTTTT. Translation gives CASGLVHGQSAGELFF.

The chain links TRBV6-1 to TRBJ1-1, with 7 bases identical to TRBD1. Germline values: CDR1 MNHNS, CDR2 SASEGT. V gave up 2 bases and J gave up 0 bases; unmatched junction bases: 3. This CDR3 contains 15 residues. DNA of the CDR3: TGTGCCAGCAGTGAATTTGGGACAGTGAACACTGAAGCTTTCTTT. It encodes CASSEFGTVNTEAFF.

This clone was detected once. V usage is TRBV20-1 and J usage is TRBJ1-1; 8 nucleotides align to TRBD1. CDR1 is DFQATT, CDR2 SNEGSKA, per germline (reference sequence). V shed 6 bases, J shed 11 bases, and the junction held 5 bases outside the gene matches. The CDR3 runs to 10 residues. CDR3 DNA sequence: TGCAGTGCGCAGGGGGCGGAGGCTTTCTTT. The encoded protein is CSAQGAEAFF.

The chain joins TRBV5-4 to TRBJ2-7; 12 nucleotides align to TRBD2. This CDR3 has 15 residues. V lost 4 bases and J lost 4; bases outside the gene matches: 6. In germline, CDR1 is SGHNT, CDR2 YYREEE (reference sequence). The chain's CDR3 is CASSRSSGGAYEQYF. The CDR3 coding sequence is TGTGCCAGCAGCCGCTCTAGCGGGGGGGCGTACGAGCAGTACTTC.

The chain has TRBV19 and TRBJ1-3; no clear D gene. The germline gives CDR1 LNHDA, CDR2 SQIVND (reference sequence). CDR3 length: 12 amino acids. V lost 3 bases, J lost 3 bases, and 3 bases lay in between. The CDR3: CASSMNGNTIYF. The CDR3 nucleotides read TGTGCCAGTAGTATGAATGGAAACACCATATATTTT. Drawing the rest from reference TRBV19 and TRBJ1-3, the complete variable domain is DGGITQSPKYLFRKEGQNVTLSCEQNLNHDAMYWYRQDPGQGLRLIYYSQIVNDFQKGDIAEGYSVSREKKESFPLTVTSAQKNPTAFYLCASSMNGNTIYFGEGSWLTVV.

This chain connects TRBV9 to TRBJ2-7, with a tentative D call TRBD2 (5 bases). V lost 2 bases to trimming and J lost 2 bases, with 11 bases between them. Germline assignment: CDR1 SGDLS and CDR2 YYNGEE. The CDR3 extends over 14 amino acids. The CDR3 spells CASSVDWGTYEQYF. The CDR3 DNA is TGTGCCAGCAGCGTGGACTGGGGAACCTACGAGCAGTACTTC.

The V call is TRBV7-6, the J call TRBJ2-5; 8 bases align to TRBD1. CDR1 and CDR2 (germline): SGHVS, FNYEAQ. The V segment lost 1 base and the J segment 4 bases; nucleotides outside the gene matches: 5. The CDR3 extends over 15 amino acids. CDR3 nucleotide sequence: TGTGCCAGCAGCTTAGGGCAGGGGGCAGGAGAGACCCAGTACTTC. This codes for CASSLGQGAGETQYF.

This clone was observed a single time. The V gene is TRBV5-1, the J gene TRBJ2-7, with a tentative D call TRBD1 (7 bases). Trimming pared 0 bases from V and 2 bases from J, leaving 12 bases between. The CDR3 totals 15 residues. Germline-derived CDR1 and CDR2 are SGHRS and YFSETQ. The CDR3 sequence is CASSLARGAPYEQYF. CDR3 nucleotide sequence: TGCGCCAGCAGCTTGGCCAGGGGGGCCCCCTACGAGCAGTACTTC. Together with reference TRBV5-1 and TRBJ2-7, the CDR3 gives the full variable domain: KAGVTQTPRYLIKTRGQQVTLSCSPISGHRSVSWYQQTPGQGLQFLFEYFSETQRNKGNFPGRFSGRQFSNSRSEMNVSTLELGDSALYLCASSLARGAPYEQYFGPGTRLTVT.